This T cell receptor (beta chain) was captured in a study of shared clonotypes between healthy human individuals (TCRdb year 2020). About the full investigation: Three men and a couple of women, aged 18 to 49 years, made up the cohort. To estimate repertoire size and how much clonotype sharing occurs between individuals, the study deeply sequenced the blood TCR repertoires of five healthy adults. Libraries were prepared and TCR repertoires were sequenced by different laboratories using diverse techniques, in order to increase sequencing depth and limit assay-specific biases. Each donor's leukapheresis produced roughly between roughly 0.85 and 9.5 billion PBMCs. Per donor, three plates each were used for CD4 naive and CD4 memory, two for CD8 naive, and one for CD8 memory.

On the study overall, not on this receptor specifically: Naive subsets generally had larger estimated clonotype richness than memory subsets did. Sampling was restricted to blood, and TCR repertoires in tissue are likely to differ from TCR repertoires in blood. Even with the large sequencing depth, rarefaction of the sorted-subset datasets indicated that sequencing was incomplete. Across a handful of donors, 5% to 6% of naive CD4, roughly 3.8% of naive CD8, under 2.5% of memory CD4, and 0.4% to 0.45% of memory CD8 clonotypes were shared. The small number of donors limited the genetic and exposure-history diversity represented. Based on pairwise subsampling, the degree of clonotype sharing among donors was expected to be affected by sequencing depth. Higher generation probabilities were observed for clonotypes shared by all four sorted-subset donors than for non-shared clonotypes.

The germline V gene yields SGHDT for CDR1 and YYEEEE for CDR2. At the junction V is shortened by 5 bases and J by 6 bases, with 8 bases in between. The CDR3 holds 12 amino acids from the cysteine to the phenylalanine. The entry retains the CDR3 DNA only, 36 bases that are in frame from base 1. Using the deep immunoSEQ assay, multiplex PCR amplified TCR CDR3 regions from genomic DNA. Genomic DNA extracted from each cell subset was distributed evenly over all wells of several immunoSEQ 96-well plates, and each plate served as one replicate. Each replicate PCR for sorted subsets received about 0.2 ug genomic DNA, equal to roughly 30,000 T cell genomes. Purified libraries were measured with a Qubit 3.0 fluorometer, size-checked on a Bioanalyzer 2100, and measured again with the KAPA Library Quantification kit. Each immunoSEQ 96-well plate was sequenced on its own single-read 150-cycle Illumina NextSeq 550 flow cell. Turning to the authors' computational methods: The immunoSEQ output contained only junctional sequences without quality scores, so filtering could not match that applied to full-length reads. To assign V/J genes and CDR3, sequences were annotated using PyIR, a Python wrapper for IgBLAST v1.9, with IMGT germline references. Reads were filtered out if the reads had weak V/J assignments (E-value above 1e-6), no CDR3, stop codons, out-of-frame junctions, or ambiguous translated residues. V3J clonotypes were defined as sequences sharing an identical inferred V gene, J gene, and CDR3 amino acid sequence. Percentage overlap between repertoires was calculated by dividing the number of shared unique clonotypes by the size of the smaller repertoire. Richness of each repertoire was evaluated using RTK rarefaction, the Chao1 estimator, and Recon v2.1 estimates of unobserved clonotypes. Generation probabilities were computed with OLGA for all TCRbeta clonotypes obtained by the gDNA method from a few donors. As stored in TCRdb, this immuneACCESS dataset retains in-frame rearrangements with V and J assigned. A fraction of the clones does not appear; measured against another copy, unresolved V genes explain less than half of the discrepancy, and the remainder lacks a known reason. V, J and clone size reflect that table, while D and trimming were determined from the DNA. The sample table contains some 2,000,000 clones; only one count was recorded for approximately 94% of them. The ten biggest clones cover about 1.1% of the sample.

Turning to this clone: The antigen this receptor binds is unknown. Base qualities were left out, and no much larger clone turns up one base away. This sample includes further DNA sequences coding for the same CDR3.

CD8 naive samples consisted of CD45RO-negative cells that were positively selected for CCR7, yielding a CD45RA+CCR7+ population without TemRA cells. Healthy HIV-negative adults with no recently reported acute infections or vaccinations were included as donors. All donors were Caucasian adults living in Nashville, Tennessee, USA. After blood collection by leukapheresis, PBMCs were isolated using Ficoll-Histopaque density gradient centrifugation and then cryopreserved in the vapor phase of liquid nitrogen. Analytical flow cytometry was used to check the purity and quantity of each magnetically sorted T cell population. Genomic DNA was isolated from each sorted fraction and quantified by UV absorbance on a Nanodrop 2000c.

Material: naive CD8+ T cells sorted from blood. The cell subset or site label on this specimen signifies: CD45RA+CCR7+. The TCR comes from a man aged 18-30 years in good health. The sequence joins TRBV5-6 to TRBJ2-2; the D gene cannot be named for sure. The CDR3 reads CASSLYSGELFF. In nucleotide form, the sequence is TGTGCCAGCAGTTTGTATTCCGGGGAGCTGTTTTTT.